This T cell receptor beta chain was recovered during a study of control samples from healthy donors and cancer patients. Profiled with immunoSEQ multiplex PCR; TCRdb holds only in-frame clones, not every one. The sample includes some 97,000 clones, about 88% of them seen just once. The germline V gene has CDR1 SGDLS and CDR2 YYNGEE. The CDR3 totals 17 residues. V lost 0 bases to trimming and J lost 4 bases; unmatched junction nucleotides: 10. The sample taken for sequencing was blood. This chain connects TRBV9 to TRBJ2-3; 8 bases agree with TRBD1. This receptor was obtained from a woman aged 50 to 60 in good health. The CDR3 loop is CASSVEGGRGRSDTQYF. CDR3 in DNA: TGTGCCAGCAGCGTAGAGGGGGGCAGGGGGCGATCAGATACGCAGTATTTT. The full variable domain, rest sourced from reference TRBV9 and TRBJ2-3, is DSGVTQTPKHLITATGQRVTLRCSPRSGDLSVYWYQQSLDQGLQFLIQYYNGEERAKGNILERFSAQQFPDLHSELNLSSLELGDSALYFCASSVEGGRGRSDTQYFGPGTRLTVL.